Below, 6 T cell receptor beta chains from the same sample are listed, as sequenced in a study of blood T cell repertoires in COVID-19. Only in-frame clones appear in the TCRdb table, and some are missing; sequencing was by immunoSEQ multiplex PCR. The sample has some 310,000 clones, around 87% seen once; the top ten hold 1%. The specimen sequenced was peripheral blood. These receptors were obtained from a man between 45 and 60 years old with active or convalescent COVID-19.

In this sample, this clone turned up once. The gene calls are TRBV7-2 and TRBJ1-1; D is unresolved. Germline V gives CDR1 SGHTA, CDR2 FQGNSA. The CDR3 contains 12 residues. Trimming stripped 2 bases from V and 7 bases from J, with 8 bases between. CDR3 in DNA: TGTGCCAGCAGCTTAAATGGACTTGAAGCTTTCTTT. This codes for CASSLNGLEAFF. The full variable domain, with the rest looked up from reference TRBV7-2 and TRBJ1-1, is GAGVSQSPSNKVTEKGKDVELRCDPISGHTALYWYRQSLGQGLEFLIYFQGNSAPDKSGLPSDRFSAERTGGSVSTLTIQRTQQEDSAVYLCASSLNGLEAFFGQGTRLTVV.

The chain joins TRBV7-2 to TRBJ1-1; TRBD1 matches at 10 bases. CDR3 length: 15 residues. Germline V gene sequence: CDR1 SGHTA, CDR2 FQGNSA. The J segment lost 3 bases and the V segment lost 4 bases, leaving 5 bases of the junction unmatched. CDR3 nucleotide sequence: TGTGCCAGCAGCTCGAGACAGGGGGCAGACACTGAAGCTTTCTTT. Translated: CASSSRQGADTEAFF.

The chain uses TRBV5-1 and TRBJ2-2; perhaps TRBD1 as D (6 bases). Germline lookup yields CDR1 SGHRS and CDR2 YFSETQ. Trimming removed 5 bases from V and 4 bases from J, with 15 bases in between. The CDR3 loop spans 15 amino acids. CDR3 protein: CASREGGSGTGELFF. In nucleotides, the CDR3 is TGCGCCAGCAGAGAAGGGGGTTCGGGCACCGGGGAGCTGTTTTTT.

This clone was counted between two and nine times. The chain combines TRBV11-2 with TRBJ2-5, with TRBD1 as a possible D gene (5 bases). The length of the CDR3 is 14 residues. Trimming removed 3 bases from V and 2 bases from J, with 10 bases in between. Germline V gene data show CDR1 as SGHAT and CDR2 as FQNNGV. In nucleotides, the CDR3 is TGTGCCAGCAGCTTCACGACAGTACAAGAGACCCAGTACTTC. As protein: CASSFTTVQETQYF.

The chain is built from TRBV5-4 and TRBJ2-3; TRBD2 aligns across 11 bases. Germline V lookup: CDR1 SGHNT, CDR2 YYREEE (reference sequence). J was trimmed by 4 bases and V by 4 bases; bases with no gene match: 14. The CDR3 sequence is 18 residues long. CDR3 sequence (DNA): TGTGCCAGCAGCACTGGGACTAGCGGAGGGGGAGGGGCAGATACGCAGTATTTT. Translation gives CASSTGTSGGGGADTQYF.

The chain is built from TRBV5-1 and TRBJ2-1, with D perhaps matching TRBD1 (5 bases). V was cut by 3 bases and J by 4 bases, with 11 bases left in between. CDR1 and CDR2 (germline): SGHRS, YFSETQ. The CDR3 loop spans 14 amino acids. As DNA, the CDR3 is TGCGCCAGCAGCTCAGGGATTTTATACAATGAGCAGTTCTTC. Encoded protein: CASSSGILYNEQFF.